One T cell receptor beta chain is described in this entry. The sample is drawn from a study of blood T cell repertoires in COVID-19. The authors' processing: Amplification of reference gene primers provided the estimated nucleated cell counts. Profiled with immunoSEQ multiplex PCR; TCRdb holds only in-frame clones, not every one. V and J calls and clone size are as listed in that table; D and trimming were resolved from the DNA. The sample has a few hundred thousand clones, 81% seen once. Per the germline V gene, CDR1 is LNHDA and CDR2 is SQIVND (reference sequence). V lost 3 bases to trimming and J lost 9 bases, with 21 bases between them. CDR3 length: 16 residues.

This clonotype originated in a human donor with acute or convalescent COVID-19. The donor label of this sample is uncertain. V usage is TRBV19 and J usage is TRBJ1-5; a possible D gene is TRBD1 (6 bases). The sequenced sample consisted of peripheral blood. The CDR3 here is CASSIARRQVATPQHF. CDR3 coding DNA: TGTGCCAGTAGTATCGCCCGAAGACAGGTCGCTACGCCCCAGCATTTT.